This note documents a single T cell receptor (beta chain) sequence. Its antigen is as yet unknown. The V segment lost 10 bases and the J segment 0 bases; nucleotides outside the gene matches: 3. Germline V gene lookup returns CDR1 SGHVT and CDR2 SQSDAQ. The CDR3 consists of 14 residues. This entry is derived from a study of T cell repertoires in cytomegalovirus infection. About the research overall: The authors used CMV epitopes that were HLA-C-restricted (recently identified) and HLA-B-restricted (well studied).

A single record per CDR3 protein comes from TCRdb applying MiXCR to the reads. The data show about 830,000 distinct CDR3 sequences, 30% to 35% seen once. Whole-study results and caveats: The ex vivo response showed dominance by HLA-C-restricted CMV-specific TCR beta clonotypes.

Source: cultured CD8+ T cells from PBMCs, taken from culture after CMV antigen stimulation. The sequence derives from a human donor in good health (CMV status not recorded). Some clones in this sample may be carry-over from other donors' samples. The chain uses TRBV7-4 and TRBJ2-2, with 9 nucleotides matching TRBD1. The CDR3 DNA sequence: TGTGCCACCACAGGGGGCGCGAACACCGGGGAGCTGTTTTTT. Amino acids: CATTGGANTGELFF.